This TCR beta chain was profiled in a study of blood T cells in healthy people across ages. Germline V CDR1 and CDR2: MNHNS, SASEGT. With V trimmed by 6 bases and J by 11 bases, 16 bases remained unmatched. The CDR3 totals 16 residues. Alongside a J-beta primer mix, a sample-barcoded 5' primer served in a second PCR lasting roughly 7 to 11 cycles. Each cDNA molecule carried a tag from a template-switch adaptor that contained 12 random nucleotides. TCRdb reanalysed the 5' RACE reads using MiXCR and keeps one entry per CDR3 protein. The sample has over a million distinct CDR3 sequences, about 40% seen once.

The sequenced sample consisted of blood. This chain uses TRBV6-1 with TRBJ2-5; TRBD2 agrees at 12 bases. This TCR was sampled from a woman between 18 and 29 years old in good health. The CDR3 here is CASSRLAGGSTNEQYF. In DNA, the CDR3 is TGTGCCAGCAGCCGTCTAGCGGGAGGGTCGACAAATGAGCAGTACTTC.